The 9 T cell receptor beta chains below all came from one sample that was sequenced in a study of cytomegalovirus exposure and HLA in healthy donors. The PCR contained 60 Vbeta and 13 Jbeta primers. Some clones are missing from TCRdb's copy, which holds only in-frame ones; the method was immunoSEQ multiplex PCR. Of approximately 130,000 clones in the sample, 75% to 85% are singletons; the top ten hold around 1.5%. The sequencing input was PBMCs. The receptors derive from a woman between 35 and 50 years old in good health and CMV-seronegative.

This clone was recorded once. The J gene is TRBJ2-3, the V gene TRBV7-6; 13 nucleotides agree with TRBD2. The CDR3 is 16 amino acids. V shed 6 bases, J shed 5 bases, and the junction held 8 bases outside the gene matches. The germline CDR1 and CDR2 sequences are SGHVS and FNYEAQ. The chain's CDR3 is CASSSWTSGGLDTQYF. The CDR3 DNA reads TGTGCCAGCAGTTCCTGGACTAGCGGGGGTCTAGATACGCAGTATTTT.

The chain recombines TRBV7-8 with TRBJ2-7, with 8 bases that match TRBD1. V shed 5 bases, J shed 7 bases, and the junction held 13 bases outside the gene matches. CDR3 length: 15 residues. Germline V gene lookup returns CDR1 SGHVS and CDR2 FQNEAQ. The CDR3 here is CASSLTGQVLGEQYF. In DNA form, the CDR3 reads TGTGCCAGCAGCCTGACGGGACAGGTCCTTGGGGAGCAGTACTTC.

This clone was found a few times. The chain employs TRBV7-3 and TRBJ2-5; no clear D. Trimming cost V 5 bases and J 1 base, with 8 bases left between them. Germline loops: CDR1 SGHTA, CDR2 FQGTGA. The CDR3 length is 13 residues. CDR3 DNA: TGTGCCAGCAGCCCCGTGGCCCAAGAGACCCAGTACTTC. Residues: CASSPVAQETQYF.

This clone came up a few times. This chain links TRBV7-3 with TRBJ2-3, with TRBD2 as a possible D gene (6 bases). CDR3 size: 18 residues. Germline V gene data show CDR1 as SGHTA and CDR2 as FQGTGA. V gave up 6 bases and J gave up 1 base, with 23 bases separating them. The CDR3 sequence is CASSLVGYGTARTDTQYF. CDR3 in DNA: TGTGCCAGCAGTCTAGTAGGGTATGGGACTGCTCGCACAGATACGCAGTATTTT.

This clone appeared once. The chain has TRBV7-9 and TRBJ1-4, with no clear D. Trimming cost V 5 bases and J 6 bases, with 7 bases left between them. The germline gives CDR1 SEHNR, CDR2 FQNEAQ (reference sequence). The CDR3 loop spans 12 amino acids. The CDR3 is CASSPTYEKLFF. As DNA, the CDR3 is TGTGCCAGCAGCCCCACTTATGAAAAACTGTTTTTT.

This clone turned up a few times. V usage is TRBV5-6 and J usage is TRBJ2-7; 8 positions match TRBD1. The V and J ends lost 4 bases and 2 bases, in that order; junction bases with no gene match: 11. Per the germline V gene, CDR1 is SGHDT and CDR2 is YYEEEE. This CDR3 contains 16 residues. Written as DNA, the CDR3 is TGTGCCAGCAGCCCGGAACCCGGGACAGGTCCCTACGAGCAGTACTTC. It yields the protein CASSPEPGTGPYEQYF. Full variable domain (outside the CDR3, taken from reference TRBV5-6 and TRBJ2-7): DAGVTQSPTHLIKTRGQQVTLRCSPKSGHDTVSWYQQALGQGPQFIFQYYEEEERQRGNFPDRFSGHQFPNYSSELNVNALLLGDSALYLCASSPEPGTGPYEQYFGPGTRLTVT.

This clone showed up just a few times. One junction end disagrees with the germline gene, perhaps due to a read error. This chain uses TRBV4-2 with TRBJ1-1; possible D gene TRBD1, 6 bases. Per the germline V gene, CDR1 is LGHNA and CDR2 is YNFKEQ. This CDR3 region has 14 residues. The CDR3 loop is CASSPDRSNAEAFF. Here the CDR3 DNA reads TGTGCCAGCAGCCCAGACAGGTCGAACGCTGAAGCTTTCTTT.

CDR3 protein: CASSSVGLNTEAFF. The CDR3 DNA reads TGTGCCAGCAGCTCGGTGGGCCTGAACACTGAAGCTTTCTTT. This rearrangement joins TRBV7-2 to TRBJ1-1, with D unclear. This CDR3 is built from 14 residues. Germline V gives CDR1 SGHTA, CDR2 FQGNSA. The ends were cut back, 4 bases at V and 0 bases at J, with 9 bases in the middle. The entire variable domain, with the rest obtained from reference TRBV7-2 and TRBJ1-1, is as follows: GAGVSQSPSNKVTEKGKDVELRCDPISGHTALYWYRQSLGQGLEFLIYFQGNSAPDKSGLPSDRFSAERTGGSVSTLTIQRTQQEDSAVYLCASSSVGLNTEAFFGQGTRLTVV.

This clone was found a few times. This chain links TRBV27 with TRBJ1-5; D perhaps matches TRBD1 (6 bases). Per germline, CDR1 MNHEY and CDR2 SMNVEV (reference sequence). The CDR3 length is 15 residues. The V and J ends lost 4 bases and 3 bases respectively, with 13 bases between them. The DNA of the CDR3 is TGTGCCAGCAGTTACGAGGCAGGGGTCAATCAGCCCCAGCATTTT. It codes for CASSYEAGVNQPQHF.